This is a list of T cell receptor beta chains from one sample in a study of cytomegalovirus exposure and HLA in healthy donors. Sequencing was performed with immunoSEQ multiplex PCR; in TCRdb, only in-frame clones are kept and a portion is missing. This sample has some 150,000 clones, with around four fifths found just once. Material for sequencing was PBMCs. The origin of the receptors is a man aged 30 to 45 in good health and CMV-seropositive. CDR3s include the opening cysteine and the closing phenylalanine or tryptophan.

V: TRBV6-5; J: TRBJ1-1; CDR3: CASTSDRNTEAFF
V: TRBV27; J: TRBJ1-4; CDR3: CASSLSFFSGITTNEKLFF
V: TRBV19; J: TRBJ1-1; CDR3: CASTSPQVAEAFF
V: TRBV6-5; J: TRBJ1-2; CDR3: CASSLDRGGNGYTF
V: TRBV28; J: TRBJ2-7; CDR3: CASSTGGVFYEQYF
V: TRBV6-6; J: NA; CDR3: CASSYTSLRGSEQYF
V: TRBV7-9; J: TRBJ2-1; CDR3: CASSLTGGINEQFF
V: TRBV5-6; J: TRBJ2-1; CDR3: CASSLQYNEQFF
V: TRBV7-2; J: TRBJ1-2; CDR3: CASSLVRGNYGYTF
V: TRBV4-2; J: TRBJ2-3; CDR3: CASSQDLGASGWRDTQYF
V: TRBV2; J: TRBJ2-3; CDR3: CARSGTDTQYF
V: TRBV13; J: TRBJ2-7; CDR3: CASSHGRGGYEQYF
V: TRBV18; J: TRBJ2-1; CDR3: CASSPAGQGFTNEQFF
V: TRBV28; J: TRBJ2-7; CDR3: CASSLTQRGNEQYF
V: TRBV5-1; J: TRBJ1-1; CDR3: CASSLMPGANTEAFF
V: TRBV7-3; J: TRBJ2-2; CDR3: CASSFAGGPTGELFF
V: TRBV27; J: TRBJ2-7; CDR3: CASRPNRDRLYEQYF
V: TRBV28; J: TRBJ1-4; CDR3: CASSLDREKLFF
V: TRBV29-1; J: TRBJ2-3; CDR3: CSVNEGVTDTQYF
V: TRBV6-4; J: TRBJ1-1; CDR3: CASRVQGGTDTEAFF
V: TRBV19; J: TRBJ2-2; CDR3: CASSTLPASANTGELFF
V: TRBV2; J: TRBJ2-7; CDR3: CASSEIKGADEQYF
V: TRBV4-1; J: TRBJ2-7; CDR3: CASSARLAGESYEQYF
V: TRBV7-2; J: TRBJ2-7; CDR3: CASSREGLTYEQYF
V: TRBV19; J: TRBJ2-7; CDR3: CASSRQGTQDEQYF
V: TRBV28; J: TRBJ2-1; CDR3: CASSSTQNNEQFF
V: TRBV5-6; J: TRBJ1-2; CDR3: CASRFQGNYGYTF